These 4 T cell receptor beta chains share one sample of origin, sequenced in a study of CD8 T cells in ankylosing spondylitis. TCRdb re-derived calls from the 5' RACE reads in MiXCR, one entry per CDR3 protein. The sample lists more than 35,000 distinct CDR3 sequences, 4.5% to 6% occurring once. The sample taken for sequencing was blood, either unsorted or a sorted T cell fraction (not recorded which). The receptors shown here come from a male donor with ankylosing spondylitis or in good health (not recorded which).

This clonotype was found many times. V and J are TRBV7-9 and TRBJ1-4, with D maybe TRBD1 (6 bases). The CDR3 is 15 residues long. Trimming cost V 1 base and J 3 bases, with 9 bases left between them. Germline loops: CDR1 SEHNR, CDR2 FQNEAQ (reference sequence). CDR3 DNA sequence: TGTGCCAGCAGCTTAGTGGGGGCACCTAATGAAAAACTGTTTTTT. Translation gives CASSLVGAPNEKLFF.

This clonotype was seen repeatedly, ten times or more. The CDR3 sequence is CASSISRPRDEQFF. The CDR3 DNA reads as TGTGCCAGTAGTATAAGTCGGCCCCGAGATGAGCAGTTCTTC. The genes are TRBV19 and TRBJ2-1; no firm D call. V was shortened by 2 bases and J by 8 bases, with 13 bases between the two germline ends. CDR3 length: 14 residues. CDR1 is LNHDA, CDR2 SQIVND, per germline (reference sequence).

This clonotype was observed many times. The chain links TRBV7-9 to TRBJ2-7; TRBD1 aligns across 9 bases. The CDR3 loop spans 14 amino acids. From germline, CDR1 is SEHNR and CDR2 FQNEAQ (reference sequence). V shed 5 bases and J 5 bases; nucleotides not matched to a gene: 7. As DNA, the CDR3 is TGTGCCAGCAGCCCCCGGGACAGGGCTAACGAGCAGTACTTC. Its translation is CASSPRDRANEQYF.

As regards this clonotype: This may stem from a read error, because a much larger clone lies one nucleotide away. The rearrangement joins TRBV5-1 to TRBJ2-7; 9 nucleotides align to TRBD2. The germline gives CDR1 SGHRS, CDR2 YFSETQ. The trim removed 1 base at V and 0 bases at J, leaving 11 bases unmatched. CDR3 length: 18 residues. The CDR3 DNA reads as TGCGCCAGCAGCTTGTTGGCTGGCGGGGGGGCGAGCTCCTACGAGCAGTACTTC. Protein product: CASSLLAGGGASSYEQYF.